A single sample is the source of the 32 T cell receptor beta chains below, sequenced in a study of OX40 agonist ivuxolimab in advanced cancers. Sequenced by immunoSEQ multiplex PCR; TCRdb stores in-frame clones only, minus some. The table records about 74,000 clones, less than 90% of them present only once. The input for sequencing was CD4+ or CD8+ T cells sorted from blood, taken in a trial of the OX40 agonist ivuxolimab. These receptors were collected from an adult with an advanced solid tumor such as melanoma, head and neck, liver or kidney cancer.

The gene calls are TRBV7-2 and TRBJ2-7; possible D gene TRBD2, 5 bases. The V gene lost 0 bases and the J gene lost 4 bases, with 13 bases spanning the gap. This CDR3 comprises 15 residues. CDR1 SGHTA and CDR2 FQGNSA come from the germline V gene. CDR3 coding DNA: TGTGCCAGCAGCTTAGCGTCGGGGTTAGGATACGAGCAGTACTTC. Encoded protein: CASSLASGLGYEQYF.

This clone was seen just once. V and J are TRBV5-1 and TRBJ2-7, with 8 bases aligning to TRBD1. The germline V gene encodes CDR1 SGHRS and CDR2 YFSETQ. There are 15 residues in the CDR3. With V trimmed by 0 bases and J by 2 bases, 4 bases remained unmatched. The CDR3 region is CASSLGAGGAYEQYF. CDR3 bases: TGCGCCAGCAGCTTGGGGGCAGGGGGCGCCTACGAGCAGTACTTC.

CDR3 sequence reads: CASGPGGSSYNEQFF. The CDR3 DNA follows: TGTGCCAGCGGCCCGGGGGGGAGCTCCTACAATGAGCAGTTCTTC. The chain couples TRBV7-2 to TRBJ2-1; 8 nucleotides agree with TRBD2. Germline values: CDR1 SGHTA, CDR2 FQGNSA. The CDR3 totals 15 residues. The V segment lost 8 bases and the J segment 0 bases; nucleotides outside the gene matches: 6.

The CDR3 DNA reads TGTGCCAGCAGCCCCAGGGGCGGGTCGATCTACGAGCAGTACTTC. It codes for CASSPRGGSIYEQYF. The genes are TRBV7-2 and TRBJ2-7, with D perhaps matching TRBD1 (6 bases). Looked up from germline, CDR1 is SGHTA and CDR2 is FQGNSA. This CDR3 is 15 amino acids long. The V and J ends lost 5 bases and 3 bases respectively, with 17 bases between them. Full variable domain (remainder filled in from reference TRBV7-2 and TRBJ2-7): GAGVSQSPSNKVTEKGKDVELRCDPISGHTALYWYRQSLGQGLEFLIYFQGNSAPDKSGLPSDRFSAERTGGSVSTLTIQRTQQEDSAVYLCASSPRGGSIYEQYFGPGTRLTVT.

This chain uses TRBV18 with TRBJ2-3, with D possibly TRBD1 on 5 matching bases. Germline V gene sequence: CDR1 KGHSH, CDR2 LQKENI. V was cut by 3 bases and J by 5 bases, with 9 bases left in between. The length of the CDR3 is 13 residues. This chain's CDR3 is CASSPRVGDTQYF. Here the CDR3 DNA reads TGTGCCAGCTCACCCAGGGTGGGAGATACGCAGTATTTT.

The chain recombines TRBV7-9 with TRBJ2-1, with D hard to call. CDR1 and CDR2 (germline): SEHNR, FQNEAQ (reference sequence). The ends were cut back, 0 bases at V and 6 bases at J, with 9 bases in the middle. CDR3 length: 14 amino acids. The CDR3 loop is CASSLALSGNEQFF. CDR3 DNA: TGTGCCAGCAGCTTAGCCCTTTCTGGCAATGAGCAGTTCTTC. Combining the CDR3 with reference TRBV7-9 and TRBJ2-1 gives the whole variable domain DTGVSQNPRHKITKRGQNVTFRCDPISEHNRLYWYRQTLGQGPEFLTYFQNEAQLEKSRLLSDRFSAERPKGSFSTLEIQRTEQGDSAMYLCASSLALSGNEQFFGPGTRLTVL.

About this clone: At the DNA level, this CDR3 is encoded by other sequences in the same sample as well. The chain recombines TRBV6-5 with TRBJ1-1, with TRBD1 matching over 7 bases. The CDR3 is made up of 12 amino acids. Germline V gives CDR1 MNHEY, CDR2 SVGAGI. The trim removed 5 bases at V and 5 bases at J, leaving 2 bases unmatched. CDR3 bases: TGTGCCAGCAGTAGACAGGGAACTGAAGCTTTCTTT. It specifies CASSRQGTEAFF.

This chain uses TRBV7-2 with TRBJ2-1; D gene ambiguous. Germline lookup yields CDR1 SGHTA and CDR2 FQGNSA. V shed 7 bases and J shed 6 bases, with 13 bases lying between them. The CDR3 length is 13 residues. CDR3 loop: CASNTWAANEQFF. The CDR3, as DNA: TGTGCCAGCAACACCTGGGCAGCCAATGAGCAGTTCTTC.

This sequence joins TRBV6-4 and TRBJ2-3; maybe TRBD1 (6 bases). Germline CDR1 and CDR2: MRHNA and SNTAGT. V lost 0 bases and J lost 4, with 11 bases in between. The CDR3 length is 15 residues. Written as DNA, the CDR3 is TGTGCCAGCAGTGACTCTGGCAGGGGAGCAGATACGCAGTATTTT. Amino acids: CASSDSGRGADTQYF.

V gene TRBV2 combines with J gene TRBJ1-3; D is undetermined. The CDR3 runs to 12 residues. Germline V gene data show CDR1 as SNHLY and CDR2 as FYNNEI. V lost 5 bases and J 12 bases, leaving 14 bases between the germline ends. CDR3 nucleotide sequence: TGTGCCAGCAGTAACGTCCCGGAGAACATATATTTT. Its translation: CASSNVPENIYF.

The CDR3 spells CASSWAVNQPQHF. The CDR3 DNA follows: TGTGCCAGCAGTTGGGCAGTTAATCAGCCCCAGCATTTT. This chain joins TRBV27 and TRBJ1-5; D call uncertain. The V end was cut by 4 bases, the J end by 4 bases, with 8 bases between. The CDR3 spans 13 residues. Germline V gene data show CDR1 as MNHEY and CDR2 as SMNVEV (reference sequence).

The rearrangement links TRBV10-3 to TRBJ1-2, with TRBD1 matching over 9 bases. The V gene's germline CDR1 is ENHRY and CDR2 SYGVKD. The V and J ends lost 7 bases and 6 bases, in that order; junction bases with no gene match: 9. The CDR3 runs to 14 residues. Here the CDR3 reads CAITILGQGDGYTF. CDR3 bases: TGTGCCATCACCATCCTGGGACAGGGAGATGGCTACACCTTC.

The chain couples TRBV20-1 to TRBJ2-1; D possibly corresponds to TRBD1 (5 bases). Germline V CDR1 and CDR2: DFQATT, SNEGSKA (reference sequence). With 4 bases removed from V and 8 bases from J, the gap between germline ends came to 9 bases. This CDR3 comprises 11 residues. The CDR3 DNA reads TGCAGTGCTAAGACAGTCGATGAGCAGTTCTTC. Amino acids: CSAKTVDEQFF.

V and J are TRBV5-4 and TRBJ1-1; 10 positions match TRBD1. The CDR3 spans 16 residues. J gave up 5 bases and V 4 bases, and 11 bases lay outside the gene matches. CDR1 is SGHNT and CDR2 is YYREEE in the germline V gene (reference sequence). The CDR3 loop is CASSPVRQGARTEAFF. DNA for the CDR3: TGTGCCAGCAGCCCCGTTCGACAGGGGGCGCGGACTGAAGCTTTCTTT.

The chain uses TRBV5-1 and TRBJ2-7, with a tentative D call TRBD2 (7 bases). V lost 0 bases, J lost 4 bases, and 17 bases lay in between. In germline, CDR1 is SGHRS, CDR2 YFSETQ. The CDR3 totals 16 residues. The CDR3 DNA follows: TGCGCCAGCAGCTTGGCGCTTTGGAAGGGGGGGTACGAGCAGTACTTC. Protein sequence: CASSLALWKGGYEQYF.

The J gene is TRBJ2-3, the V gene TRBV6-5; 7 nucleotides align to TRBD1. V gave up 5 bases and J gave up 4 bases; unmatched junction bases: 6. This CDR3 has 14 residues. Germline CDR1 and CDR2: MNHEY and SVGAGI. The CDR3 sequence: CASSRGTVADTQYF. In DNA, the CDR3 is TGTGCCAGCAGTAGAGGGACAGTCGCAGATACGCAGTATTTT.

The chain has TRBV5-1 and TRBJ2-3, with D perhaps matching TRBD2 (7 bases). This CDR3 has 14 residues. The germline V and J ends were trimmed by 0 bases and 5 bases, with 10 bases remaining between them. Germline CDR1 is SGHRS and CDR2 is YFSETQ. The CDR3 here is CASSLAGGLDTQYF. CDR3 in DNA: TGCGCCAGCAGCTTGGCCGGGGGGCTAGATACGCAGTATTTT.

The rearrangement links TRBV7-6 to TRBJ2-7, with D possibly TRBD2 on 5 matching bases. Germline V CDR1 and CDR2: SGHVS, FNYEAQ. V was clipped by 5 bases and J by 2 bases, with 13 bases between them. CDR3 length: 14 residues. The CDR3 DNA reads as TGTGCCAGCAGCCAGTTACCGGGAACCTACGAGCAGTACTTC. Its protein product is CASSQLPGTYEQYF.

The genes are TRBV11-2 and TRBJ1-4, with 7 bases lining up with TRBD1. Trimming took 3 bases from V and 0 from J; bases not matched to a gene: 1. CDR3 length: 15 residues. From germline, CDR1 is SGHAT and CDR2 FQNNGV. CDR3 residues: CASSFTGATNEKLFF. The CDR3 DNA reads TGTGCCAGCAGCTTCACAGGGGCAACTAATGAAAAACTGTTTTTT.

The rearrangement uses TRBV6-5 and TRBJ1-1, with 11 bases that match TRBD1. This CDR3 is built from 15 residues. In germline, CDR1 is MNHEY, CDR2 SVGAGI. J gave up 3 bases and V 5 bases, and 5 bases lay outside the gene matches. The CDR3 is CASSGQGAGDTEAFF. Here the CDR3 DNA reads TGTGCCAGCAGTGGACAGGGGGCGGGTGACACTGAAGCTTTCTTT.

The J gene is TRBJ2-3, the V gene TRBV28; TRBD2 matches 10 bases. The CDR3 consists of 14 residues. Looked up from germline, CDR1 is MDHEN and CDR2 is SYDVKM. Trimming at V came to 6 bases and at J to 0 bases, leaving 0 bases not matched to a gene. The CDR3 DNA is TGTGCCAGCAGAGCGGGGGGGAGCACAGATACGCAGTATTTT. It specifies CASRAGGSTDTQYF.

The chain combines TRBV9 with TRBJ1-6, with D possibly matching TRBD1 (6 bases). V was shortened by 0 bases and J by 10 bases, with 14 bases between the two germline ends. Germline-derived CDR1 and CDR2 are SGDLS and YYNGEE. CDR3 length: 15 amino acids. CDR3 residues: CASSVAAGVGSPLHF. CDR3 nucleotide sequence: TGTGCCAGCAGCGTAGCGGCAGGGGTAGGATCACCCCTCCACTTT. The full variable domain, in which reference TRBV9 and TRBJ1-6 provide the parts outside the CDR3, is DSGVTQTPKHLITATGQRVTLRCSPRSGDLSVYWYQQSLDQGLQFLIQYYNGEERAKGNILERFSAQQFPDLHSELNLSSLELGDSALYFCASSVAAGVGSPLHFGNGTRLTVT.

The chain recombines TRBV7-2 with TRBJ1-6, with D possibly being TRBD1 (5 bases). V lost 6 bases, J lost 9 bases, and 12 bases lay in between. CDR3 length: 13 residues. Germline V gives CDR1 SGHTA, CDR2 FQGNSA. The CDR3 here is CASRGPPISPLHF. The DNA for the CDR3 is TGTGCCAGCAGGGGACCCCCGATTTCACCCCTCCACTTT. Variable domain in full (rest from reference TRBV7-2 and TRBJ1-6): GAGVSQSPSNKVTEKGKDVELRCDPISGHTALYWYRQSLGQGLEFLIYFQGNSAPDKSGLPSDRFSAERTGGSVSTLTIQRTQQEDSAVYLCASRGPPISPLHFGNGTRLTVT.

This chain connects TRBV5-1 to TRBJ2-1; 10 nucleotides line up with TRBD2. Germline V gene sequence: CDR1 SGHRS, CDR2 YFSETQ. Trimming took 4 bases from V and 4 from J; bases not matched to a gene: 11. The CDR3 extends over 17 amino acids. CDR3 loop: CASSPLPLAGEYNEQFF. The CDR3 region has the DNA TGCGCCAGCAGCCCACTTCCCCTAGCGGGGGAGTACAATGAGCAGTTCTTC. The variable domain in full, with the rest retrieved from reference TRBV5-1 and TRBJ2-1, is KAGVTQTPRYLIKTRGQQVTLSCSPISGHRSVSWYQQTPGQGLQFLFEYFSETQRNKGNFPGRFSGRQFSNSRSEMNVSTLELGDSALYLCASSPLPLAGEYNEQFFGPGTRLTVL.

This chain connects TRBV29-1 to TRBJ1-2; D may be TRBD1 (6 bases). The CDR3 loop spans 12 amino acids. The germline V and J ends were trimmed by 7 bases and 3 bases, with 12 bases remaining between them. Germline V gives CDR1 SQVTM, CDR2 ANQGSEA. The CDR3: CSAEGGDYGYTF. The CDR3 DNA reads as TGCAGCGCCGAGGGGGGGGACTATGGCTACACCTTC.

This rearrangement joins TRBV6-1 to TRBJ2-1; no definite D call. Per the germline V gene, CDR1 is MNHNS and CDR2 is SASEGT. The CDR3 covers 13 residues. The V and J ends lost 7 bases and 3 bases respectively, with 10 bases between them. The CDR3 here is CASNFRNYNEQFF. Written as DNA, the CDR3 is TGTGCCAGCAATTTCCGGAACTACAATGAGCAGTTCTTC.

This chain connects TRBV2 to TRBJ2-1; D is unresolved. There are 13 residues in the CDR3. Germline V gene data show CDR1 as SNHLY and CDR2 as FYNNEI. Trimming cost V 4 bases and J 4 bases, with 8 bases left between them. Here the CDR3 DNA reads TGTGCCAGCAGTGTGGAGCTTTACAATGAGCAGTTCTTC. Residues: CASSVELYNEQFF.

This clone was recorded a few times. The genes are TRBV5-4 and TRBJ2-7, with unresolved D. The CDR3 runs 13 residues. Looked up from germline, CDR1 is SGHNT and CDR2 is YYREEE (reference sequence). The V gene lost 4 bases and the J gene lost 4 bases, with 12 bases spanning the gap. The CDR3 region is CASSEMDVYEQYF. The CDR3 DNA reads TGTGCCAGCAGCGAAATGGACGTTTACGAGCAGTACTTC.

The genes are TRBV6-5 and TRBJ2-4; D is ambiguous. The germline CDR1 and CDR2 sequences are MNHEY and SVGAGI. V was shortened by 6 bases and J by 6 bases, with 12 bases between the two germline ends. This CDR3 comprises 13 residues. The CDR3 nucleotides are TGTGCCAGCAGCTCCGAACGTGGAAACATTCAGTACTTC. Translation: CASSSERGNIQYF.

The chain has TRBV5-8 and TRBJ1-5; D not resolved. Germline V gene sequence: CDR1 SGHTS, CDR2 YDEGEE. The V end lost 0 bases, the J end lost 0 bases, and 7 bases lay between the germline ends. CDR3 length: 15 amino acids. The CDR3 nucleotides read TGTGCCAGCAGCTTGGGGCCCAATAGCAATCAGCCCCAGCATTTT. Its protein is CASSLGPNSNQPQHF.

The chain joins TRBV28 to TRBJ2-7; a weak D match, TRBD1 (5 bases). This CDR3 spans 15 amino acids. The V end was cut by 1 base, the J end by 2 bases, with 12 bases between. The germline V gene encodes CDR1 MDHEN and CDR2 SYDVKM. The CDR3 region has the DNA TGTGCCAGCAGTTTATTCACAGGTCTACCCTACGAGCAGTACTTC. Its protein is CASSLFTGLPYEQYF.

The chain joins TRBV14 to TRBJ1-1; D not certain. Germline V CDR1 and CDR2: SGHDN, FVKESK. V lost 1 base and J lost 1, with 10 bases in between. This CDR3 has 15 residues. CDR3 region: CASSQGGSRNTEAFF. The CDR3 DNA sequence: TGTGCCAGCAGCCAAGGAGGGTCTCGGAACACTGAAGCTTTCTTT.